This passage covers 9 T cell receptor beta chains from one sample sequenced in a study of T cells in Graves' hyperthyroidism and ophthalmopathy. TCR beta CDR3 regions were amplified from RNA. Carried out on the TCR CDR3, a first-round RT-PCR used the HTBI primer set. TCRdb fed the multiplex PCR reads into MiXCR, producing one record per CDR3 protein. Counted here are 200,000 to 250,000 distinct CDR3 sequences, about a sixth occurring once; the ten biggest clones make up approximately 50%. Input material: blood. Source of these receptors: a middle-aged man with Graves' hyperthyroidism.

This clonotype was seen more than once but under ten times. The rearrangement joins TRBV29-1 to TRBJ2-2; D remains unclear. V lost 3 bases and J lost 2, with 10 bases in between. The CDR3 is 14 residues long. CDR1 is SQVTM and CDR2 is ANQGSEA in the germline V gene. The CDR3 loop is CSVDSGFNTGELFF. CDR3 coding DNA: TGCAGCGTTGACTCTGGTTTTAACACCGGGGAGCTGTTTTTT.

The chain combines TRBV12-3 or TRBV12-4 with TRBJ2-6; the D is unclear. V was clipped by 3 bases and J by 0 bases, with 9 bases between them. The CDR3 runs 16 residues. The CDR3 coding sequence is TGTGCCAGCAGTTTCGACGGTTACTCTGGGGCCAACGTCCTGACTTTC. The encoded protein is CASSFDGYSGANVLTF.

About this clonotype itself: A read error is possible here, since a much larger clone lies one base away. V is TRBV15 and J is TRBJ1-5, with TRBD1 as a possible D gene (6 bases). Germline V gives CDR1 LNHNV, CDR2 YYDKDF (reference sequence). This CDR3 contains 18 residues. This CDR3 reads CAISRDPGDIGGNQPQHF. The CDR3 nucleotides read TGTGCCATCAGCAGAGATCCTGGGGACATAGGTGGCAATCAGCCCCAGCATTTT.

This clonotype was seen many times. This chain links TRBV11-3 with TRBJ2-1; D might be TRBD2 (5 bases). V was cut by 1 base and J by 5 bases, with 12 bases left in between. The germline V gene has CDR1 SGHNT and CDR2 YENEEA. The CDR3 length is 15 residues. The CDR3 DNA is TGTGCCAGCAGCTTAGCGGGAAATGAACACAATGAGCAGTTCTTC. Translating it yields CASSLAGNEHNEQFF.

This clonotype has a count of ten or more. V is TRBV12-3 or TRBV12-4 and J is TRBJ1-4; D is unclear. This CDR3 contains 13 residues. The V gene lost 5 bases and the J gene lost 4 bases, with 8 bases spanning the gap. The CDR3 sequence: CASSPGYNEKLFF. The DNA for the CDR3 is TGTGCCAGCAGTCCTGGGTATAATGAAAAACTGTTTTTT.

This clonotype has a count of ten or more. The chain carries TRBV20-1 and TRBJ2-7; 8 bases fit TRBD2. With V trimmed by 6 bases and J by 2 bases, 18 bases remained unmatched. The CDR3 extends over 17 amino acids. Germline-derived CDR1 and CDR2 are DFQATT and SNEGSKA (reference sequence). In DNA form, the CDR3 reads TGCAGTGCCTCGGCGGGGGGCAAGGGTTCGGCGGCCTACGAGCAGTACTTC. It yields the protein CSASAGGKGSAAYEQYF.

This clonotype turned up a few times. DNA of the CDR3: TGTGCCAGCAGCGTAGCAAAGACCGGCACAGGAAACACTGAAGCTTTCTTT. Amino acids: CASSVAKTGTGNTEAFF. The chain is built from TRBV9 and TRBJ1-1, with D possibly TRBD1 on 5 matching bases. CDR1 SGDLS and CDR2 YYNGEE come from the germline V gene. CDR3 length equals 17 residues. Trimming left V 0 bases short and J 2 bases short, with 17 bases between. Full variable domain (remainder filled in from reference TRBV9 and TRBJ1-1): DSGVTQTPKHLITATGQRVTLRCSPRSGDLSVYWYQQSLDQGLQFLIQYYNGEERAKGNILERFSAQQFPDLHSELNLSSLELGDSALYFCASSVAKTGTGNTEAFFGQGTRLTVV.

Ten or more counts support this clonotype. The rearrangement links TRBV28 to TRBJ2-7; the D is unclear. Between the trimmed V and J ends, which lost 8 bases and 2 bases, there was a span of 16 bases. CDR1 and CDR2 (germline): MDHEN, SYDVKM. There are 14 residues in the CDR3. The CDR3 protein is CASLQRVGTYEQYF. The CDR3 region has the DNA TGTGCCAGCCTGCAAAGGGTAGGAACCTACGAGCAGTACTTC.

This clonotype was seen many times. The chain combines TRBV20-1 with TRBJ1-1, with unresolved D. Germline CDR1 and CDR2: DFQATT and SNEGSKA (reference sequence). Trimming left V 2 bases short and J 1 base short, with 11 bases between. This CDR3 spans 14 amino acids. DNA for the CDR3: TGCAGTGCTAGATGGCAGCTAGGGAACACTGAAGCTTTCTTT. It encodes CSARWQLGNTEAFF.